The clone carrying this T cell receptor (beta chain) has just one count. Its antigen remains unknown. Profiling relied on immunoSEQ multiplex PCR, and the TCRdb table lists in-frame clones only, not all of them. The sample includes hundreds of thousands of clones, 80% to 95% of them seen just once. These data belong to a study of shared clonotypes between healthy human individuals. The overall study: Three CD4 naive, three CD4 memory, two CD8 naive and one CD8 memory plate were used per donor.

Naive CD8 cells lacked CD45RO, underwent positive selection for CCR7 and left out terminally differentiated effector memory CD45RA+ cells. Study-level points and caveats: Larger estimated richness was generally seen in naive subsets than in memory subsets.

V was pared by 9 bases and J by 1 base, with 5 bases of the junction left unmatched. This CDR3 has 13 amino acids. The germline gives CDR1 LNHDA, CDR2 SQIVND (reference sequence). Material: naive CD8+ T cells sorted from blood. The gene calls are TRBV19 and TRBJ2-7, with TRBD2 matching over 8 bases. This receptor was taken from a man aged 30 to 45 in good health. The CDR3 spells CASREGLSYEQYF. For the CDR3, the DNA is TGTGCCAGCCGGGAGGGATTGTCCTACGAGCAGTACTTC.